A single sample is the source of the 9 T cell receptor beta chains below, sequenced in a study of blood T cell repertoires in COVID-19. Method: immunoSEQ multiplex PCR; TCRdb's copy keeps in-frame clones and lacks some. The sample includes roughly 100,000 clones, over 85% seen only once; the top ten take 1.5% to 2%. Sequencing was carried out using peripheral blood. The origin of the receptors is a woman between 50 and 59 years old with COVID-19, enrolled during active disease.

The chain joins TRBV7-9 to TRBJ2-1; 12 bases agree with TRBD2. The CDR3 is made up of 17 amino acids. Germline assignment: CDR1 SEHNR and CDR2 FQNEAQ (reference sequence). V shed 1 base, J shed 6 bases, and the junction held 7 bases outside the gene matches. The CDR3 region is CASSLGGLAGHPNEQFF. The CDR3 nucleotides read TGTGCCAGCAGCTTAGGGGGACTAGCGGGCCACCCCAATGAGCAGTTCTTC.

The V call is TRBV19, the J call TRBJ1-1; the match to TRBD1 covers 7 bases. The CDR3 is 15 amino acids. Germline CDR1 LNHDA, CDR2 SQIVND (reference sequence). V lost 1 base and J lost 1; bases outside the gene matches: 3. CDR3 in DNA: TGTGCCAGTAGTATAGGGGCAGGGGGGAACACTGAAGCTTTCTTT. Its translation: CASSIGAGGNTEAFF.

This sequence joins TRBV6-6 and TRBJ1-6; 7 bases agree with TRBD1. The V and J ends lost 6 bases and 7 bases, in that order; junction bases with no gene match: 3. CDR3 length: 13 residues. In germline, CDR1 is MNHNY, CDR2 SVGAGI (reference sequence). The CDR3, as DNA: TGTGCCAGCAGACAGGGGATGAATTCACCCCTCCACTTT. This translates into CASRQGMNSPLHF.

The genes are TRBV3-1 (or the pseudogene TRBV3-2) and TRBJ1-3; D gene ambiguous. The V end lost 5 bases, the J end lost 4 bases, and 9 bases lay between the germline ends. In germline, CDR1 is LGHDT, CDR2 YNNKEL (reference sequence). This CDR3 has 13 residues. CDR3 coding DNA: TGTGCCAGCAGCTTCCTTCAGGGAAACACCATATATTTT. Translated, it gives CASSFLQGNTIYF.

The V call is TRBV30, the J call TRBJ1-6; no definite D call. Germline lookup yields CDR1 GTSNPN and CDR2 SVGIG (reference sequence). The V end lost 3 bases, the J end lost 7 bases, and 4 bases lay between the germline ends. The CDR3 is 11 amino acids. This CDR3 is CAWSVNSPLHF. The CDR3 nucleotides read TGTGCCTGGAGCGTGAATTCACCCCTCCACTTT. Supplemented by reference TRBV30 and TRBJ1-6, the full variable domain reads SQTIHQWPATLVQPVGSPLSLECTVEGTSNPNLYWYRQAAGRGLQLLFYSVGIGQISSEVPQNLSASRPQDRQFILSSKKLLLSDSGFYLCAWSVNSPLHFGNGTRLTVT.

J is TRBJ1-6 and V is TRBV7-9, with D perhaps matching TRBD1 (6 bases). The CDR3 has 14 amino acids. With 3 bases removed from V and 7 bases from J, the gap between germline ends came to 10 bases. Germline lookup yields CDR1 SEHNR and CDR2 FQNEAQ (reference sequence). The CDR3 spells CASSFGQLNSPLHF. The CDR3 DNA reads TGTGCCAGCAGCTTCGGACAGTTGAATTCACCCCTCCACTTT.

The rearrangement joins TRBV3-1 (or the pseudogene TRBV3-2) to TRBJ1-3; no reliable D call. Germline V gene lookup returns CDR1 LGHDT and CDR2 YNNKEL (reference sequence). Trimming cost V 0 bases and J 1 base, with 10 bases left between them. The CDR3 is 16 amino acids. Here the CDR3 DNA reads TGTGCCAGCAGCCAAGAAGGTCCGGGTTCTGGAAACACCATATATTTT. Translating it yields CASSQEGPGSGNTIYF.

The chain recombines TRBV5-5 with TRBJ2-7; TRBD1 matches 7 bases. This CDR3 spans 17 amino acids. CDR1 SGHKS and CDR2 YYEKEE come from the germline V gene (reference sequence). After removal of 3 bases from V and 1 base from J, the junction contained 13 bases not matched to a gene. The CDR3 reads CASSWGLRDSLSYEQYF. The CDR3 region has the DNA TGTGCCAGCAGCTGGGGGTTACGGGACAGCCTTTCCTACGAGCAGTACTTC.

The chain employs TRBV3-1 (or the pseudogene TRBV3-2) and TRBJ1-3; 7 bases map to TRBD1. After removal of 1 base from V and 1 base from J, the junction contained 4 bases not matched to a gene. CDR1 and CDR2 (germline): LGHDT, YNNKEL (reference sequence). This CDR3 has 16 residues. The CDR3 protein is CASSQVGRGSGNTIYF. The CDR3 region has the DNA TGTGCCAGCAGCCAAGTAGGCAGGGGGTCTGGAAACACCATATATTTT.